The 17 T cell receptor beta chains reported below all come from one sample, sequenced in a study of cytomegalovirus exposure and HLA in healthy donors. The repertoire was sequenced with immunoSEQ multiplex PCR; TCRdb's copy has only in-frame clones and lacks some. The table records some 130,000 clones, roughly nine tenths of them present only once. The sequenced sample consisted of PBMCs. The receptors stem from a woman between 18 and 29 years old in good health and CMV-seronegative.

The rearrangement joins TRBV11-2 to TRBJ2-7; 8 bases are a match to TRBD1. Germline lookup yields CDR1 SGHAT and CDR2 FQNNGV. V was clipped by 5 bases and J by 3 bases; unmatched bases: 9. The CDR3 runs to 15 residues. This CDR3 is CASSLRDRTYYEQYF. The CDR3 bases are TGTGCCAGCAGCCTCCGGGACAGGACCTACTACGAGCAGTACTTC.

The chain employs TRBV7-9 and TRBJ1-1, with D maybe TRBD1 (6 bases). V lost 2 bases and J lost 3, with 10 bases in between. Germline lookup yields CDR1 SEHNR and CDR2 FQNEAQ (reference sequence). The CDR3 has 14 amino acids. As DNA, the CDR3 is TGTGCCAGCAGCTTATTGTCAGGGGACACTGAAGCTTTCTTT. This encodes CASSLLSGDTEAFF. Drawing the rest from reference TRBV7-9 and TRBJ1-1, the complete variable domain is DTGVSQNPRHKITKRGQNVTFRCDPISEHNRLYWYRQTLGQGPEFLTYFQNEAQLEKSRLLSDRFSAERPKGSFSTLEIQRTEQGDSAMYLCASSLLSGDTEAFFGQGTRLTVV.

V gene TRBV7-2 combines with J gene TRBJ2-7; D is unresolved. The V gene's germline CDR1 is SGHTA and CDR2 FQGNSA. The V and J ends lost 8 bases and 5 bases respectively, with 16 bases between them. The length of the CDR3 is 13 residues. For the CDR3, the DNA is TGTGCCAGCGCAGCGCGAAGAGGCGACGAGCAGTACTTC. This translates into CASAARRGDEQYF.

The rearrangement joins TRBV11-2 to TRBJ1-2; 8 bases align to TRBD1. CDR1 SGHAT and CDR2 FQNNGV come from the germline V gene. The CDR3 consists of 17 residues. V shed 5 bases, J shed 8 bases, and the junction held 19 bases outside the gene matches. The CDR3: CASSPFGYGQGGVGYTF. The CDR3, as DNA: TGTGCCAGCAGCCCCTTTGGATACGGACAGGGAGGGGTCGGCTACACCTTC.

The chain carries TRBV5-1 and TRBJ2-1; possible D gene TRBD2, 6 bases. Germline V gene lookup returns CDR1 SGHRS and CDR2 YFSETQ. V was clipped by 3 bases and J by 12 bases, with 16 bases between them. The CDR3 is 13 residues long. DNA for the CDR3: TGCGCCAGCAGCTCCACCCCCCTCGGGGGGCAGTTCTTC. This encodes CASSSTPLGGQFF.

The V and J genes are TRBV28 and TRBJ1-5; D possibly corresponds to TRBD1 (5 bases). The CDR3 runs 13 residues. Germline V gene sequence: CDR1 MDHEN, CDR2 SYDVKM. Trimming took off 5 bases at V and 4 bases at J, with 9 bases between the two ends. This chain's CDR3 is CASSAYRNQPQHF. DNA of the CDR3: TGTGCCAGCAGTGCTTACAGGAATCAGCCCCAGCATTTT.

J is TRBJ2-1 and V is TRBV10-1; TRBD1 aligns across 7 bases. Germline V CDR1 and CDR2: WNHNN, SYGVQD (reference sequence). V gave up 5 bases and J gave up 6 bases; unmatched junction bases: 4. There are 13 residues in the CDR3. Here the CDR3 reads CASSRQGPNEQFF. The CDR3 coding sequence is TGCGCCAGCAGTAGACAGGGACCCAATGAGCAGTTCTTC.

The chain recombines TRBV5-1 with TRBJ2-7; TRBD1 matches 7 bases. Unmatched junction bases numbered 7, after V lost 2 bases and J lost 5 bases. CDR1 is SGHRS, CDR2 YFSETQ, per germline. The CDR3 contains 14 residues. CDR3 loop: CASSFWDRENEQYF. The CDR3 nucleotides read TGCGCCAGCAGCTTTTGGGACAGAGAAAACGAGCAGTACTTC. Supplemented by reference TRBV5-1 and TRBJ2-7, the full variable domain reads KAGVTQTPRYLIKTRGQQVTLSCSPISGHRSVSWYQQTPGQGLQFLFEYFSETQRNKGNFPGRFSGRQFSNSRSEMNVSTLELGDSALYLCASSFWDRENEQYFGPGTRLTVT.

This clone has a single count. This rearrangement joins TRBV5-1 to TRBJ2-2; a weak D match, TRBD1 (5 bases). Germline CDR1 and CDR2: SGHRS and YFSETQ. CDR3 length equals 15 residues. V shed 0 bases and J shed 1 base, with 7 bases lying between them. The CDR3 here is CASSLGQLNTGELFF. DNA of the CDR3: TGCGCCAGCAGCTTGGGACAGCTGAACACCGGGGAGCTGTTTTTT.

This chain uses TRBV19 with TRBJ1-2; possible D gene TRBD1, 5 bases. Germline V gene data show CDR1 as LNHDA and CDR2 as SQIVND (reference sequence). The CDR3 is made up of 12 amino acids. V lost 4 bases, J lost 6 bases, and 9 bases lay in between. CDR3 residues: CASSRGVDGYTF. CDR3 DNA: TGTGCCAGTAGTAGGGGGGTAGATGGCTACACCTTC. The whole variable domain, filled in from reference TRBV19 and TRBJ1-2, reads DGGITQSPKYLFRKEGQNVTLSCEQNLNHDAMYWYRQDPGQGLRLIYYSQIVNDFQKGDIAEGYSVSREKKESFPLTVTSAQKNPTAFYLCASSRGVDGYTFGSGTRLTVV.

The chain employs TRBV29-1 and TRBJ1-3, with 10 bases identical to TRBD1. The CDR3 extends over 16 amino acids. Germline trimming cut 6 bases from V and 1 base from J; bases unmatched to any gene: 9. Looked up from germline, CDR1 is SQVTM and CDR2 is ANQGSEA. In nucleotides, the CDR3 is TGCAGCGTGTCGGAGGGACAGGGGTTTTCTGGAAACACCATATATTTT. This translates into CSVSEGQGFSGNTIYF.

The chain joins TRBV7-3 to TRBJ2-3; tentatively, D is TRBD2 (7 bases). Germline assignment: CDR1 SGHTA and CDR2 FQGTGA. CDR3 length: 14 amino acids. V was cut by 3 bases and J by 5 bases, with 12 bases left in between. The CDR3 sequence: CASSLGGGVDTQYF. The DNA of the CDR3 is TGTGCCAGCAGCTTGGGAGGGGGTGTAGATACGCAGTATTTT. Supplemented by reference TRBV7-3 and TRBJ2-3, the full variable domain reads GAGVSQTPSNKVTEKGKYVELRCDPISGHTALYWYRQSLGQGPEFLIYFQGTGAADDSGLPNDRFFAVRPEGSVSTLKIQRTERGDSAVYLCASSLGGGVDTQYFGPGTRLTVL.

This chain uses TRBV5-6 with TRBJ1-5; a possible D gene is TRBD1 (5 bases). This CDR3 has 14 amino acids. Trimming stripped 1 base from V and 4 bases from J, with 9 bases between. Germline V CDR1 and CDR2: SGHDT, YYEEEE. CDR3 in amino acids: CASSLSGLNQPQHF. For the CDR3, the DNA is TGTGCCAGCAGCTTGTCAGGGCTAAATCAGCCCCAGCATTTT. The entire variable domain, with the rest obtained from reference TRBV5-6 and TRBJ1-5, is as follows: DAGVTQSPTHLIKTRGQQVTLRCSPKSGHDTVSWYQQALGQGPQFIFQYYEEEERQRGNFPDRFSGHQFPNYSSELNVNALLLGDSALYLCASSLSGLNQPQHFGDGTRLSIL.

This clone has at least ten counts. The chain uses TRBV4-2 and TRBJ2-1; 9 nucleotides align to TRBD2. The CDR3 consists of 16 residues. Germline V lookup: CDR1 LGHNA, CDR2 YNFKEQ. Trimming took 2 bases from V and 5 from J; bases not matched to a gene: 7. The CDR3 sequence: CASSQRPGLAHNEQFF. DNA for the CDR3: TGTGCCAGCAGCCAACGACCGGGACTAGCCCACAATGAGCAGTTCTTC.

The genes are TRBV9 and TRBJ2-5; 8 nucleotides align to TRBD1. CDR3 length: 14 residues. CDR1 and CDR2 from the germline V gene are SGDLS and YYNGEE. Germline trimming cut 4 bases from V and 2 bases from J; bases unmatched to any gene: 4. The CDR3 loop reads CASSTDREQETQYF. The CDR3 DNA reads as TGTGCCAGCAGCACGGACAGGGAACAAGAGACCCAGTACTTC. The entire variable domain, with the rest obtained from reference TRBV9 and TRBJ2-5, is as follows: DSGVTQTPKHLITATGQRVTLRCSPRSGDLSVYWYQQSLDQGLQFLIQYYNGEERAKGNILERFSAQQFPDLHSELNLSSLELGDSALYFCASSTDREQETQYFGPGTRLLVL.

CDR3 residues: CASSSIREGWTEQFF. As DNA, the CDR3 is TGTGCCAGCAGCTCCATCAGGGAGGGGTGGACTGAGCAGTTCTTC. This chain uses TRBV11-2 with TRBJ2-1, with 7 bases matching TRBD2. Germline V gene sequence: CDR1 SGHAT, CDR2 FQNNGV. The CDR3 is 15 amino acids. With V trimmed by 4 bases and J by 9 bases, 12 bases remained unmatched.

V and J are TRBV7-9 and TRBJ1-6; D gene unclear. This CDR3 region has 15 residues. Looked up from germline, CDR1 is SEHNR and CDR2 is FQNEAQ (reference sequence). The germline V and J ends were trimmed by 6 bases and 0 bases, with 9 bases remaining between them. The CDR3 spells CASRRGPSYNSPLHF. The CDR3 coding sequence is TGTGCCAGCAGGAGAGGGCCCTCCTATAATTCACCCCTCCACTTT.